This T cell receptor (beta chain) is from a study of Graves' ophthalmopathy and Graves' hyperthyroidism. This clonotype was recorded once. From RNA, the CDR3 regions of TCR beta chains were amplified and sequenced. Second-round multiplex PCR followed a first-round RT-PCR using HTBI primers. TCRdb passed the multiplex PCR reads through MiXCR, listing each CDR3 protein once. The sample carries 200,000 to 250,000 distinct CDR3 sequences, around 42% recorded once. Looked up from germline, CDR1 is DFQATT and CDR2 is SNEGSKA (reference sequence). The CDR3 runs to 16 residues. Germline trimming cut 0 bases from V and 3 bases from J; bases unmatched to any gene: 9.

The sample was peripheral blood. The clonotype originates from an adult man with Graves' ophthalmopathy. The J gene is TRBJ2-7, the V gene TRBV20-1; 9 nucleotides align to TRBD2. The CDR3 DNA is TGCAGTGCTAGAGATTGGGAGGCTAGCGGGGTCTACGAGCAGTACTTC. The encoded protein is CSARDWEASGVYEQYF.